The clone carrying this TCR beta chain was detected many times. Its specificity is unknown. V lost 5 bases to trimming and J lost 2 bases, with 12 bases between them. The CDR3 spans 14 residues. This entry comes from a study of regulatory T cells in long-lasting Graves disease. Study-level results: Patients with persistent disease shared 2,900 or so public clonotypes, outpacing the roughly 970 shared by new patients. No thyroid tissue was studied; the work used peripheral blood only.

The authors built TCR beta libraries using iRepertoire HTBI primers and Arm-PCR of CDR3 regions. TCRdb re-called the multiplex PCR reads through MiXCR, storing one row per CDR3 protein. The sample yields roughly 400,000 distinct CDR3 sequences, around 20% seen once. This sample's time point: persistent/refractory GD, antithyroid drugs over 5 years with positive TRAb. RNA isolated from PBMCs was used to make the TCR library. The source of this sequence is a female donor with Graves disease. This sample comprised peripheral blood mononuclear cells (PBMCs), obtained when the disease was refractory, from a patient treated with antithyroid drugs. V is TRBV12-3 or TRBV12-4 and J is TRBJ2-5; tentative D call: TRBD2 (6 bases). The CDR3 sequence: CASSTGTVQETQYF. CDR3 sequence (DNA): TGTGCCAGCAGTACTGGGACTGTACAAGAGACCCAGTACTTC.